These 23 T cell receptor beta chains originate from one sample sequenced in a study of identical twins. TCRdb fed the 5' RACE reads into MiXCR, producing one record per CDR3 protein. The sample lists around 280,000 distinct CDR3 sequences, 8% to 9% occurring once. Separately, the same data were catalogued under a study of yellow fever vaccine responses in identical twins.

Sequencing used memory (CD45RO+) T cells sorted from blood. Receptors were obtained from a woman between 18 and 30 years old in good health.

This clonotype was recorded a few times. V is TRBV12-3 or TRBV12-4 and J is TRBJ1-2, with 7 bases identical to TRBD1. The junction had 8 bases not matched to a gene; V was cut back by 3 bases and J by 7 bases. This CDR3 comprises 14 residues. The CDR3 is CASSLNRGLGGYTF. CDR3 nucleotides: TGTGCCAGCAGTTTGAACAGGGGTCTGGGTGGCTACACCTTC.

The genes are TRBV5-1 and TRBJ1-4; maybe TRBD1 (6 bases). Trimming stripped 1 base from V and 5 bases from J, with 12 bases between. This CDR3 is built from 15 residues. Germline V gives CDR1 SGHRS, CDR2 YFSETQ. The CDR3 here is CASSLMGADNEKLFF. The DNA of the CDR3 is TGCGCCAGCAGCTTGATGGGGGCCGACAATGAAAAACTGTTTTTT.

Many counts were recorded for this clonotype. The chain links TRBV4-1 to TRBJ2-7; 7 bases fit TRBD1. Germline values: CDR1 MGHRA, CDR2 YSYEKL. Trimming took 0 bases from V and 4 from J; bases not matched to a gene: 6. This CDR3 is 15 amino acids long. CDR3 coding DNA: TGCGCCAGCAGCCAAGATGACAGGGCGTGGTACGAGCAGTACGTC. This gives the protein CASSQDDRAWYEQYV.

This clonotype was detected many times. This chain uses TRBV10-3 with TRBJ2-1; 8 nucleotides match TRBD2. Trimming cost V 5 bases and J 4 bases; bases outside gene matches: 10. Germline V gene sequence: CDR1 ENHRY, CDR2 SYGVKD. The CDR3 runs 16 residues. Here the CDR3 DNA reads TGTGCCATCAGTCAAGGGACTAGTGTAGGGTACAATGAGCAGTTCTTC. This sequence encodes CAISQGTSVGYNEQFF.

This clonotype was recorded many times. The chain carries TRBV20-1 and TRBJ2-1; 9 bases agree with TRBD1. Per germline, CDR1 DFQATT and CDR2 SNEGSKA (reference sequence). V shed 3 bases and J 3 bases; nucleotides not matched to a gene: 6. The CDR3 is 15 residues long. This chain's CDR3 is CSARAGTGLYNEQFF. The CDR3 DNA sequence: TGCAGTGCTAGGGCCGGGACAGGGCTCTACAATGAGCAGTTCTTC.

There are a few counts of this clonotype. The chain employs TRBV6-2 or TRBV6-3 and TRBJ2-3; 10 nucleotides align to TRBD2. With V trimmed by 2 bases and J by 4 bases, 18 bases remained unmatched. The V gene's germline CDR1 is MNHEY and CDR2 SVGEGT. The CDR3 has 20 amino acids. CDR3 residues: CASSYPPVVLAGVGSDTQYF. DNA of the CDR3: TGTGCCAGCAGTTACCCGCCGGTAGTTCTAGCGGGGGTTGGCTCAGATACGCAGTATTTT.

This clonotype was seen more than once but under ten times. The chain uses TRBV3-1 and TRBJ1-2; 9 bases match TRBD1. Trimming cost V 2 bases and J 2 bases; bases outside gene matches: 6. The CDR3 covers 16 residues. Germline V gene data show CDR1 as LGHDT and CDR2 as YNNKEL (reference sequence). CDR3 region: CASSQSPGQGNYGYTF. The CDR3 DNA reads TGTGCCAGCAGCCAAAGCCCGGGACAGGGAAACTATGGCTACACCTTC.

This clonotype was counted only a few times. CDR3 coding DNA: TGCGCCAGCAGCCAGAGTCCAAGTAATCAGCCCCAGCATTTT. It is translated as CASSQSPSNQPQHF. This chain joins TRBV4-1 and TRBJ1-5; D is unclear. Germline CDR1 and CDR2: MGHRA and YSYEKL. Trimming stripped 3 bases from V and 4 bases from J, with 10 bases between. The CDR3 extends over 14 amino acids.

This CDR3 reads CASSPGGGWVYGYTF. The CDR3 nucleotides are TGTGCCAGCAGTCCCGGGGGGGGTTGGGTCTATGGCTACACCTTC. The V call is TRBV27, the J call TRBJ1-2, with a weak D call TRBD1 (5 bases). The CDR3 length is 15 residues. Looked up from germline, CDR1 is MNHEY and CDR2 is SMNVEV (reference sequence). The V end lost 5 bases, the J end lost 4 bases, and 17 bases lay between the germline ends.

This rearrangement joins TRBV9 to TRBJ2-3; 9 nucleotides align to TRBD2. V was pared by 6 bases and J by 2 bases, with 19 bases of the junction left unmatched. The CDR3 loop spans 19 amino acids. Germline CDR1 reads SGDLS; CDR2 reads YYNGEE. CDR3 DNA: TGTGCCAGCAACGATCTAGCGGGAATGAATCACCGAGACACAGATACGCAGTATTTT. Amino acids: CASNDLAGMNHRDTDTQYF.

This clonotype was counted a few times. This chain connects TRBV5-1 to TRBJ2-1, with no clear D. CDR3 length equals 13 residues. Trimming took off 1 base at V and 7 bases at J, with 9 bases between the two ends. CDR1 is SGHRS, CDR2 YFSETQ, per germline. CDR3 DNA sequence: TGCGCCAGCAGCTTGACCCTTAGTAATGAGCAGTTCTTC. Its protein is CASSLTLSNEQFF.

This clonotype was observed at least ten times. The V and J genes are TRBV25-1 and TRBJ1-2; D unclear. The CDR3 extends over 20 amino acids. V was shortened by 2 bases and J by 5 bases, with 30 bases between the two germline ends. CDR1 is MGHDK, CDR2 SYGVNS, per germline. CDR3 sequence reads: CASSEGLYETVRQEEYGYTF. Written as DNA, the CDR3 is TGTGCCAGCAGTGAAGGGTTATATGAAACAGTGAGGCAAGAGGAATATGGCTACACCTTC.

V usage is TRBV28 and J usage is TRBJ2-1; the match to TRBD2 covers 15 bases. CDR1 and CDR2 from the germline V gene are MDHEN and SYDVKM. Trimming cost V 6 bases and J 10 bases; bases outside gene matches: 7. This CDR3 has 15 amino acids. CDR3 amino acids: CASSPGLAGGWEQFF. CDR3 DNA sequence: TGTGCCAGCAGCCCGGGACTAGCGGGAGGTTGGGAGCAGTTCTTC.

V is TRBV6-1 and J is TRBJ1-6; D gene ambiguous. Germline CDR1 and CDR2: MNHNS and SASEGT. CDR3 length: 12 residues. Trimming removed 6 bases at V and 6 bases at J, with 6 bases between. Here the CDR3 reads CASRWINSPLHF. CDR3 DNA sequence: TGTGCCAGCAGATGGATTAATTCACCCCTCCACTTT.

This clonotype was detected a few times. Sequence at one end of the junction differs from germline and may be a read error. The CDR3: CRGVRDQETQYF. The CDR3 DNA sequence: TGCAGGGGGGTCAGAGACCAGGAGACCCAGTACTTC. The V gene is TRBV20-1, the J gene TRBJ2-5, with D perhaps TRBD1 or TRBD2 (5 bases each). CDR1 and CDR2 from the germline V gene are DFQATT and SNEGSKA (reference sequence). This CDR3 has 12 residues.

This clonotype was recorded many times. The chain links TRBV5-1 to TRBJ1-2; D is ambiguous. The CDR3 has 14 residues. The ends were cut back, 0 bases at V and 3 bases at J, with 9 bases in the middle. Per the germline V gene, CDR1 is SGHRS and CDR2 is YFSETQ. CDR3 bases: TGCGCCAGCAGCTTGGGCACCTCCTACTATGGCTACACCTTC. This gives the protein CASSLGTSYYGYTF. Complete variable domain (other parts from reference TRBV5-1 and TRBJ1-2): KAGVTQTPRYLIKTRGQQVTLSCSPISGHRSVSWYQQTPGQGLQFLFEYFSETQRNKGNFPGRFSGRQFSNSRSEMNVSTLELGDSALYLCASSLGTSYYGYTFGSGTRLTVV.

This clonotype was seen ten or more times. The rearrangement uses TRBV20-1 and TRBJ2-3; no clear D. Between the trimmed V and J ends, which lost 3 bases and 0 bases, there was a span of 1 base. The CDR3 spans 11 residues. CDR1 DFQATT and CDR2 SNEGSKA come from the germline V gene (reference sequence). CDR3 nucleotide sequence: TGCAGTGCTAGCAGCACAGATACGCAGTATTTT. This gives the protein CSASSTDTQYF.

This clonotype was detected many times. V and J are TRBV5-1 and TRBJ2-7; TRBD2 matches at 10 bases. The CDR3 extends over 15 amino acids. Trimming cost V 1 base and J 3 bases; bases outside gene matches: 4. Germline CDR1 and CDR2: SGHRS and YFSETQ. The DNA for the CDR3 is TGCGCCAGCAGCTTGCCGATAGCGGGAGGCTACGAGCAGTACTTC. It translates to CASSLPIAGGYEQYF.

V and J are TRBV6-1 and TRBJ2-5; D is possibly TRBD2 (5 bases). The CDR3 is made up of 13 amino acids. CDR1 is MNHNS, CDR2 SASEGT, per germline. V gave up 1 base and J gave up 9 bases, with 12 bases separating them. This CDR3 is CASSEGEIRAQYF. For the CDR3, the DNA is TGTGCCAGCAGTGAAGGGGAGATCCGGGCCCAGTACTTC.

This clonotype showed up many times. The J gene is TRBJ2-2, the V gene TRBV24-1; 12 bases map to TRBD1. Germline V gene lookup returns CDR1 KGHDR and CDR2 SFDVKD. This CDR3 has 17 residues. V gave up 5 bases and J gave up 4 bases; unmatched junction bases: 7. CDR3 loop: CATSARDRGQVTGELFF. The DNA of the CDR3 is TGTGCCACCAGTGCCCGGGACAGGGGGCAAGTCACCGGGGAGCTGTTTTTT.

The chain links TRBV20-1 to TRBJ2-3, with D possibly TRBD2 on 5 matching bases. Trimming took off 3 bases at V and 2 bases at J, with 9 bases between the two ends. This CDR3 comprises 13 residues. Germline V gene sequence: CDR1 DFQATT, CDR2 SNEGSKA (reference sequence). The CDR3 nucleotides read TGCAGTGCTAGGACTACTTACACAGATACGCAGTATTTT. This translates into CSARTTYTDTQYF.

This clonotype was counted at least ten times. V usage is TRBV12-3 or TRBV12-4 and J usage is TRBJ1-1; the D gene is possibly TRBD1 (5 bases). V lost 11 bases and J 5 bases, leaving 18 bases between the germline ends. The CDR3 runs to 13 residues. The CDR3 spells CASRDPGWTEAFF. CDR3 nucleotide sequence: TGTGCCTCCCGGGACCCAGGTTGGACTGAAGCTTTCTTT.

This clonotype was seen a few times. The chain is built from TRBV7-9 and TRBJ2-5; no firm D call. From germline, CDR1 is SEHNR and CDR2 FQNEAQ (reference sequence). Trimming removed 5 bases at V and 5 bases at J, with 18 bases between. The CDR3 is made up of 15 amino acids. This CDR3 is CASSRTTSHSETQYF. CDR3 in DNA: TGTGCCAGCAGCCGGACGACGAGCCATAGTGAGACCCAGTACTTC.